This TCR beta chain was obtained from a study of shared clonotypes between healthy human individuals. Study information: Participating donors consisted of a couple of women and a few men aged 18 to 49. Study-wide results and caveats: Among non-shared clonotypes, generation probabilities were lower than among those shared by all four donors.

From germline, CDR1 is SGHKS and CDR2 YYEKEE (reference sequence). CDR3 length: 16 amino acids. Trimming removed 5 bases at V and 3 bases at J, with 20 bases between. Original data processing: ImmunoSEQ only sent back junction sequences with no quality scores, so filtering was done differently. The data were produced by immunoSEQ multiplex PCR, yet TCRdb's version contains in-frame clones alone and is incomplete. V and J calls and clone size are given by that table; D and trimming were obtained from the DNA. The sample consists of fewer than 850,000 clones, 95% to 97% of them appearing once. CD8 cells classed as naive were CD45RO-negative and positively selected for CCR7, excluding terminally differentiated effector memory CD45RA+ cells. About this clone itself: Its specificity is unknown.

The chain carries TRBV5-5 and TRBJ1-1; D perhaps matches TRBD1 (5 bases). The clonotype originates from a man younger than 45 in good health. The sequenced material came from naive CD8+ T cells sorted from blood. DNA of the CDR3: TGTGCCAGCAGACAACTAGGGGAGAGGGCACACACTGAAGCTTTCTTT. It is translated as CASRQLGERAHTEAFF. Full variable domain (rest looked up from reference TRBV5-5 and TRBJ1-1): DAGVTQSPTHLIKTRGQQVTLRCSPISGHKSVSWYQQVLGQGPQFIFQYYEKEERGRGNFPDRFSARQFPNYSSELNVNALLLGDSALYLCASRQLGERAHTEAFFGQGTRLTVV.